The 32 T cell receptor beta chains given below trace back to one sample, sequenced in a study of vaccination effects on CD4 cells after COVID-19 (dated by TCRdb to 2022 to 2024). No antigen has been identified for these receptors. The ViraFEST assay stimulated PBMC with viral peptide pools and then used TCR sequencing to identify antigen-specific CD4+ T cell clonotypes by expansion. After approximately 11 days of culture, CD4+ T cells were isolated with the EasySep CD4+ T cell isolation kit. PCR-confirmed SARS-CoV-2 infection had occurred in convalescent patients between March and December 2020, before the Alpha, Beta and Delta variants emerged in the United States. The method was the immunoSEQ multiplex PCR assay. This is the immuneACCESS table as TCRdb keeps it, with only in-frame sequences that have V and J called. A part of the clones is gone; compared with another copy, unresolved V genes explain less than half, and the rest is unexplained. This sample has over 20,000 clones in its table, and roughly 74% of those were observed once. 35% to 40% of the sample rests with the top ten.

The sample consisted of CD4+ T cells from PBMCs cultured with a peptide pool, taken before COVID-19 vaccination. The receptor source for this set is a human donor who had a prior SARS-CoV-2 infection.

V and J are TRBV6-5 and TRBJ1-1, with 7 bases aligning to TRBD1. This CDR3 region has 13 residues. V was clipped by 10 bases and J by 10 bases; unmatched bases: 15. Germline values: CDR1 MNHEY, CDR2 SVGAGI. CDR3 sequence: CATHTRQGIAAFF. In nucleotides, the CDR3 is TGTGCCACCCATACTCGACAGGGCATAGCAGCTTTCTTT.

This chain joins TRBV9 and TRBJ2-5; weak D call: TRBD2 (6 bases). The CDR3 totals 14 residues. Germline values: CDR1 SGDLS, CDR2 YYNGEE. Trimming shortened V by 1 base and J by 4 bases, and 11 bases separated the two germline ends. The CDR3 coding sequence is TGTGCCAGCAGCGTATTCGGGGGTTTAGAGACCCAGTACTTC. This encodes CASSVFGGLETQYF.

This chain links TRBV4-3 with TRBJ2-3; TRBD2 aligns across 13 bases. The CDR3 length is 16 residues. Trimming removed 4 bases from V and 4 bases from J; junction bases left unmatched: 5. The germline V gene has CDR1 LGHNA and CDR2 YSLEER. CDR3 DNA sequence: TGCGCCAGCAGCCGATCACTAGCGGGAGGGCCAGATACGCAGTATTTT. Protein: CASSRSLAGGPDTQYF.

The genes are TRBV4-1 and TRBJ1-2; TRBD1 aligns across 8 bases. Germline trimming cut 0 bases from V and 4 bases from J; bases unmatched to any gene: 10. Looked up from germline, CDR1 is MGHRA and CDR2 is YSYEKL. CDR3 length: 17 residues. The CDR3 here is CASSQDLYRTGRYGYTF. The DNA for the CDR3 is TGCGCCAGCAGCCAAGATCTTTATAGGACAGGGCGCTATGGCTACACCTTC.

CDR3 protein: CASSLSRQNSPLHF. The CDR3 bases are TGTGCCAGCAGTTTATCGCGGCAGAATTCACCCCTCCACTTT. The chain combines TRBV27 with TRBJ1-6; D remains ambiguous. Between the trimmed V and J ends, which lost 0 bases and 7 bases, there was a span of 7 bases. CDR1 and CDR2 (germline): MNHEY, SMNVEV (reference sequence). The CDR3 loop spans 14 amino acids.

V is TRBV12-3 or TRBV12-4 and J is TRBJ2-7, with no clear D. CDR3 length: 12 residues. Trimming left V 3 bases short and J 4 bases short, with 7 bases between. CDR3 in amino acids: CASSFGRYEQYF. In nucleotides, the CDR3 is TGTGCCAGCAGTTTTGGACGATACGAGCAGTACTTC.

This clone was recorded a few times. The chain carries TRBV7-3 and TRBJ1-2, with no clear D. Looked up from germline, CDR1 is SGHTA and CDR2 is FQGTGA. The CDR3 consists of 15 residues. The germline V and J ends were trimmed by 5 bases and 3 bases, with 16 bases remaining between them. The CDR3 coding sequence is TGTGCCAGCAGCGGATGGGCCCAGAGCGACTATGGCTACACCTTC. It is translated as CASSGWAQSDYGYTF.

This clone was counted only a few times. The rearrangement uses TRBV7-9 and TRBJ1-1; a weak D match, TRBD1 (5 bases). The germline gives CDR1 SEHNR, CDR2 FQNEAQ (reference sequence). Trimming took off 5 bases at V and 7 bases at J, with 8 bases between the two ends. This CDR3 has 11 amino acids. The CDR3 region has the DNA TGTGCCAGCAGCCCAGACAGTGAAGCTTTCTTT. This codes for CASSPDSEAFF.

This chain joins TRBV30 and TRBJ1-5; D not certain. V dropped 2 bases and J dropped 6 bases, with 11 bases sitting between them. Germline lookup yields CDR1 GTSNPN and CDR2 SVGIG (reference sequence). This CDR3 is built from 13 residues. The CDR3 coding sequence is TGTGCCTGGAGTTCCACCCGGTTTCAGCCCCAGCATTTT. It yields the protein CAWSSTRFQPQHF. Together with reference TRBV30 and TRBJ1-5, the CDR3 gives the full variable domain: SQTIHQWPATLVQPVGSPLSLECTVEGTSNPNLYWYRQAAGRGLQLLFYSVGIGQISSEVPQNLSASRPQDRQFILSSKKLLLSDSGFYLCAWSSTRFQPQHFGDGTRLSIL.

This clone has just one count. The V call is TRBV5-1, the J call TRBJ2-5; 8 bases map to TRBD1. Germline CDR1 reads SGHRS; CDR2 reads YFSETQ. Trimming removed 3 bases from V and 1 base from J; junction bases left unmatched: 5. The CDR3 runs 15 residues. The CDR3 DNA reads TGCGCCAGCAGCTCCGCTACAGGGGGCCAAGAGACCCAGTACTTC. This sequence encodes CASSSATGGQETQYF.

The V call is TRBV7-8, the J call TRBJ2-1; 9 bases match TRBD2. This CDR3 comprises 14 residues. The V and J ends lost 2 bases and 7 bases, in that order; junction bases with no gene match: 3. Germline V gene sequence: CDR1 SGHVS, CDR2 FQNEAQ. The CDR3: CASSLLAGWNEQFF. The DNA for the CDR3 is TGTGCCAGCAGCTTACTAGCGGGATGGAATGAGCAGTTCTTC.

The chain recombines TRBV6-4 with TRBJ2-3, with D perhaps TRBD1 (6 bases). The germline V gene has CDR1 MRHNA and CDR2 SNTAGT. The CDR3 is 16 residues long. Trimming stripped 6 bases from V and 2 bases from J, with 18 bases between. The DNA of the CDR3 is TGTGCCAGCAGATACACAGGGTTCCTTTCCACAGATACGCAGTATTTT. Its translation is CASRYTGFLSTDTQYF.

The rearrangement uses TRBV12-5 and TRBJ1-5; D is unresolved. Germline CDR1 and CDR2: LGHNT and FRNRAP. Trimming left V 6 bases short and J 4 bases short, with 13 bases between. This CDR3 has 14 residues. The CDR3 sequence is CASGHPWENQPQHF. The CDR3 DNA follows: TGTGCTAGTGGGCATCCCTGGGAGAATCAGCCCCAGCATTTT.

This clone has a single count. This chain uses TRBV28 with TRBJ2-1; 13 nucleotides agree with TRBD2. CDR3 size: 14 residues. V lost 6 bases to trimming and J lost 6 bases; unmatched junction nucleotides: 2. The germline gives CDR1 MDHEN, CDR2 SYDVKM. The CDR3 loop is CASRTSGRPNEQFF. CDR3 DNA sequence: TGTGCCAGCAGGACTAGCGGGAGGCCCAATGAGCAGTTCTTC.

This clone was seen only a few times. V gene TRBV7-6 combines with J gene TRBJ2-7, with 7 bases lining up with TRBD1. Losses at the gene ends were 1 base for V and 2 bases for J; bases not matched to a gene: 8. Germline CDR1 and CDR2: SGHVS and FNYEAQ. The CDR3 length is 16 residues. CDR3 region: CASSLDPGQQTYEQYF. The CDR3 nucleotides read TGTGCCAGCAGCTTAGATCCGGGACAGCAAACCTACGAGCAGTACTTC.

This clone has more than one count but fewer than ten. Here the CDR3 reads CASSQTRIKQYF. The DNA of the CDR3 is TGTGCCAGCAGCCAAACCAGGATTAAGCAGTACTTC. This chain connects TRBV14 to TRBJ2-7; D unresolved. V was shortened by 2 bases and J by 8 bases, with 10 bases between the two germline ends. The germline CDR1 and CDR2 sequences are SGHDN and FVKESK. The CDR3 spans 12 residues. Complete variable domain (other parts from reference TRBV14 and TRBJ2-7): EAGVTQFPSHSVIEKGQTVTLRCDPISGHDNLYWYRRVMGKEIKFLLHFVKESKQDESGMPNNRFLAERTGGTYSTLKVQPAELEDSGVYFCASSQTRIKQYFGPGTRLTVT.

The chain combines TRBV7-9 with TRBJ2-3, with 9 bases lining up with TRBD1. Germline lookup yields CDR1 SEHNR and CDR2 FQNEAQ (reference sequence). CDR3 size: 18 residues. V lost 4 bases, J lost 0 bases, and 11 bases stayed unmatched. CDR3 DNA sequence: TGTGCCAGCAGCTCCTCTAAAAGACAGGGGGGAAGCACAGATACGCAGTATTTT. This translates into CASSSSKRQGGSTDTQYF.

The chain uses TRBV11-2 and TRBJ2-2, with 14 bases aligning to TRBD2. This CDR3 comprises 16 residues. Germline V gene sequence: CDR1 SGHAT, CDR2 FQNNGV. V shed 5 bases, J shed 4 bases, and the junction held 3 bases outside the gene matches. The CDR3 region is CASSRLAGGVTGELFF. For the CDR3, the DNA is TGTGCCAGCAGCAGACTAGCGGGAGGGGTCACCGGGGAGCTGTTTTTT.

The V call is TRBV5-1, the J call TRBJ2-1, with 13 nucleotides matching TRBD2. The germline V gene encodes CDR1 SGHRS and CDR2 YFSETQ. The CDR3 length is 18 residues. V lost 0 bases to trimming and J lost 8 bases; unmatched junction nucleotides: 11. CDR3 nucleotide sequence: TGCGCCAGCAGCTTGGGGACTAGCGGGGGCACGTTTCTGGATGAGCAGTTCTTC. Encoded protein: CASSLGTSGGTFLDEQFF.

The chain links TRBV4-2 to TRBJ2-2; maybe TRBD2 (5 bases). CDR1 is LGHNA and CDR2 is YNFKEQ in the germline V gene. Trimming took 3 bases from V and 0 from J, leaving 5 bases between them. This CDR3 spans 14 amino acids. The CDR3 coding sequence is TGTGCCAGCAGCCAGGGAGCGAACACCGGGGAGCTGTTTTTT. Its protein product is CASSQGANTGELFF.

J is TRBJ2-7 and V is TRBV18; 9 bases match TRBD1. The CDR3 spans 17 residues. V lost 4 bases to trimming and J lost 7 bases; unmatched junction nucleotides: 17. Germline V gene data show CDR1 as KGHSH and CDR2 as LQKENI. This chain's CDR3 is CASSQSLPGQGGSEQYF. DNA of the CDR3: TGTGCCAGCTCACAATCATTACCGGGACAGGGAGGATCGGAGCAGTACTTC.

This clone was detected a few times. This chain links TRBV12-3 or TRBV12-4 with TRBJ2-7; D is ambiguous. V lost 5 bases to trimming and J lost 2 bases, with 4 bases between them. The CDR3 runs 11 residues. CDR3 nucleotides: TGTGCCAGCAGTACGGCCTACGAGCAGTACTTC. Translation: CASSTAYEQYF.

The genes are TRBV19 and TRBJ2-7; 9 bases agree with TRBD2. Trimming cost V 7 bases and J 0 bases; bases outside gene matches: 13. CDR3 length: 17 residues. Germline V lookup: CDR1 LNHDA, CDR2 SQIVND (reference sequence). DNA for the CDR3: TGTGCCAGTATTAAGCGGGAGGCCCACTCTTACTCCTACGAGCAGTACTTC. Protein product: CASIKREAHSYSYEQYF. Using reference TRBV19 and TRBJ2-7 for the parts outside the CDR3, the full variable domain is DGGITQSPKYLFRKEGQNVTLSCEQNLNHDAMYWYRQDPGQGLRLIYYSQIVNDFQKGDIAEGYSVSREKKESFPLTVTSAQKNPTAFYLCASIKREAHSYSYEQYFGPGTRLTVT.

CDR3: CASSPPRNLNQPQHF. As DNA, the CDR3 is TGTGCCAGCAGTCCTCCCAGGAACCTCAATCAGCCCCAGCATTTT. The rearrangement joins TRBV6-6 to TRBJ1-5, with D unresolved. Per the germline V gene, CDR1 is MNHNY and CDR2 is SVGAGI (reference sequence). The CDR3 runs to 15 residues. V lost 5 bases, J lost 3 bases, and 14 bases lay in between.

This chain joins TRBV27 and TRBJ1-4; TRBD1 matches 8 bases. The germline V gene has CDR1 MNHEY and CDR2 SMNVEV (reference sequence). With 4 bases clipped from V and 7 bases from J, the junction kept 5 bases outside the gene matches. The CDR3 extends over 14 amino acids. CDR3 sequence: CASSSRGRVEKLFF. DNA of the CDR3: TGTGCCAGCAGTTCCAGGGGGCGTGTTGAAAAACTGTTTTTT.

This clone appeared a few times. This chain uses TRBV9 with TRBJ2-1; TRBD2 matches at 8 bases. Germline V CDR1 and CDR2: SGDLS, YYNGEE. The CDR3 has 16 amino acids. Losses at the gene ends were 0 bases for V and 2 bases for J; bases not matched to a gene: 4. The CDR3 coding sequence is TGTGCCAGCAGCGTAGAGACTAGCGTTACCTACAATGAGCAGTTCTTC. Protein sequence: CASSVETSVTYNEQFF.

This rearrangement joins TRBV9 to TRBJ1-6, with D possibly TRBD1 on 6 matching bases. V was pared by 0 bases and J by 10 bases, with 14 bases between. CDR1 SGDLS and CDR2 YYNGEE come from the germline V gene. The CDR3 is 15 amino acids. CDR3 in amino acids: CASSVATGGSSPLHF. CDR3 coding DNA: TGTGCCAGCAGCGTAGCTACCGGGGGCTCGTCACCCCTCCACTTT.

The chain is built from TRBV5-1 and TRBJ2-5, with 15 positions matching TRBD2. CDR3 size: 17 residues. V dropped 0 bases and J dropped 5; count of bases not matched to a gene: 5. CDR1 and CDR2 from the germline V gene are SGHRS and YFSETQ. The CDR3 is CASSLGTSGRARETQYF. DNA of the CDR3: TGCGCCAGCAGCTTGGGGACTAGCGGGAGGGCCCGGGAGACCCAGTACTTC.

The chain carries TRBV15 and TRBJ2-7; D not certain. CDR1 and CDR2 (germline): LNHNV, YYDKDF (reference sequence). Trimming cost V 0 bases and J 4 bases, with 7 bases left between them. The CDR3 loop spans 13 amino acids. In DNA, the CDR3 is TGTGCCACCAGCAGAGATGGTGAATACGAGCAGTACTTC. Residues: CATSRDGEYEQYF.

J is TRBJ2-1 and V is TRBV19, with a weak D call TRBD1 (6 bases). The germline CDR1 and CDR2 sequences are LNHDA and SQIVND (reference sequence). The CDR3 length is 14 residues. The V end lost 7 bases, the J end lost 3 bases, and 13 bases lay between the germline ends. The CDR3, as DNA: TGTGCCAGTAAAGTAGGGACATACTACAATGAGCAGTTCTTC. It encodes CASKVGTYYNEQFF.

A word on this clone: The germline gene is not matched at one end of the junction; a read error may be the cause. The rearrangement links TRBV5-4 to TRBJ2-7; D might be TRBD1 (8 bases). Germline CDR1 is SGHNT and CDR2 is YYREEE (reference sequence). This CDR3 region has 12 residues. The chain's CDR3 is CASSSLRGTGTF. In nucleotides, the CDR3 is TGTGCCAGCAGCTCATTGCGGGGGACAGGTACCTTC.

This chain links TRBV9 with TRBJ2-5, with 7 bases matching TRBD1. CDR3 size: 14 residues. Germline V gene lookup returns CDR1 SGDLS and CDR2 YYNGEE. The junction had 3 bases not matched to a gene; V was cut back by 4 bases and J by 0 bases. The CDR3, as DNA: TGTGCCAGCAGCCCACAGGGGTACCAAGAGACCCAGTACTTC. This codes for CASSPQGYQETQYF.